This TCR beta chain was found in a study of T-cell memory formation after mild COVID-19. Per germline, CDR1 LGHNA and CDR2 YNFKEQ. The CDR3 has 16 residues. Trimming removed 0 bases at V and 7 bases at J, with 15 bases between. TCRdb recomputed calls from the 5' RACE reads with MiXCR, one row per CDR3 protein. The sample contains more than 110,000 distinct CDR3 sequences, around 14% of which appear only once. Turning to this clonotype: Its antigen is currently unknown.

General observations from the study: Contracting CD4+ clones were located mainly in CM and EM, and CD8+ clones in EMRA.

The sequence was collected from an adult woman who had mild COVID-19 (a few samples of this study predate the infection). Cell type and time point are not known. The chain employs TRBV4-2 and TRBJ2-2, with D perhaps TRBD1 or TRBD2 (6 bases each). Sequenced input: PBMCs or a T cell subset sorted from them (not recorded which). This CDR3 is CASSQEEGGRNGELFF. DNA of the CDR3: TGTGCCAGCAGCCAAGAAGAAGGGGGGCGGAACGGGGAGCTGTTTTTT.